The T cell receptor (beta chain) under discussion was sequenced for a study of blood T cell repertoires in COVID-19. About the study: COVID-19 samples from acute and convalescent phases originated in the United States, Italy and Spain. PBMCs, B-cell-depleted T cells, or T cells provided the cDNA or gDNA that made up the material.

Study processing details: Scientists estimated how many nucleated cells there were by amplifying reference gene primers. TCRdb keeps only in-frame clones here, not all; method: immunoSEQ multiplex PCR. V and J calls and clone size are given by that table; D and trimming were obtained from the DNA. The sample has 100,000 to 120,000 clones, approximately 68% seen once. The CDR3 runs to 13 residues. Looked up from germline, CDR1 is MNHEY and CDR2 is SVGAGI. The V gene lost 4 bases and the J gene lost 5 bases, with 12 bases spanning the gap. Sequenced input: peripheral blood. This receptor was obtained from a woman aged 60-70 years with acute or convalescent COVID-19. The chain couples TRBV6-5 to TRBJ2-7; D is undetermined. The CDR3 coding sequence is TGTGCCAGCAGTTCAGGTATCCGGAACGAGCAGTACTTC. This encodes CASSSGIRNEQYF.